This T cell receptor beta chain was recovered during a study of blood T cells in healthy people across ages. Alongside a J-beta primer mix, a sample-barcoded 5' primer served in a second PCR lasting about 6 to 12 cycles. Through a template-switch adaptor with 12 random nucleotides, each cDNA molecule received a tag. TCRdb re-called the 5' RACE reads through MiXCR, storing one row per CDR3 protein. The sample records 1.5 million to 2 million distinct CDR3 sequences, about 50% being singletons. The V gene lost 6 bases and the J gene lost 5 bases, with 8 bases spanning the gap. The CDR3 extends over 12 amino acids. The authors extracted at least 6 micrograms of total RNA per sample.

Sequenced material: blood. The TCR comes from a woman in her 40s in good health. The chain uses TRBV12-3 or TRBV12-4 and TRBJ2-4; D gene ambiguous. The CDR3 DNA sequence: TGTGCCAGCAGCCACTCCGAAAACATTCAGTACTTC. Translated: CASSHSENIQYF.